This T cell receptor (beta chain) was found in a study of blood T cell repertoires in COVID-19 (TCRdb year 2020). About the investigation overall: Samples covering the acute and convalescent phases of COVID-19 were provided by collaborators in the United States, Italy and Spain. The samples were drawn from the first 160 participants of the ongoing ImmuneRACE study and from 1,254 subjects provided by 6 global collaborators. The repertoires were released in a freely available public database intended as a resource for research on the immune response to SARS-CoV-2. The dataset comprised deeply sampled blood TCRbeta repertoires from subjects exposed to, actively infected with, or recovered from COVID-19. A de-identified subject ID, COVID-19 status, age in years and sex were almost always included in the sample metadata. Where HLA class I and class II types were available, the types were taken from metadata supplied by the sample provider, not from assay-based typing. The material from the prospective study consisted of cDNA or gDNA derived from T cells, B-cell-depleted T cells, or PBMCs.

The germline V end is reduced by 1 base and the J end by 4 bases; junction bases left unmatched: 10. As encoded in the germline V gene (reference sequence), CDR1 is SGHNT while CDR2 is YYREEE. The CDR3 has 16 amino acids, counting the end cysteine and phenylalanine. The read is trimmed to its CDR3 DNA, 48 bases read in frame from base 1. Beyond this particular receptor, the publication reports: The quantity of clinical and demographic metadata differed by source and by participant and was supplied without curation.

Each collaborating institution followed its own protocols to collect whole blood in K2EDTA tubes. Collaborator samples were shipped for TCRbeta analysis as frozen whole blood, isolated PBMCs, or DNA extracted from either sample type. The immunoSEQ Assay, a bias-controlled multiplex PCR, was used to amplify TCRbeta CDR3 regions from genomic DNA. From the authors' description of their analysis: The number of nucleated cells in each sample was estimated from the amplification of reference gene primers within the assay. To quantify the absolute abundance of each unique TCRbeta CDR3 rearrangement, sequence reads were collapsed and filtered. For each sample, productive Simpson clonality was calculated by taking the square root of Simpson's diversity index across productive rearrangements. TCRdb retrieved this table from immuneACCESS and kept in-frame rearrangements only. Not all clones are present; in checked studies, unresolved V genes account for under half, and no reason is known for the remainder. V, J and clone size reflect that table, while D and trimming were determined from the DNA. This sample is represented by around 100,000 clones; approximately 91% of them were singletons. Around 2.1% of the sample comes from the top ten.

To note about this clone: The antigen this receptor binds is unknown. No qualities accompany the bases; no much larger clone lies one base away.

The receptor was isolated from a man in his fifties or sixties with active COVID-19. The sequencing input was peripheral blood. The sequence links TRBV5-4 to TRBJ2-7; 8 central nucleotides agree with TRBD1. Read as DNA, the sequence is TGTGCCAGCAGCTTGACGGACAGGGCGCAACCTTACGAGCAGTACTTC. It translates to CASSLTDRAQPYEQYF.